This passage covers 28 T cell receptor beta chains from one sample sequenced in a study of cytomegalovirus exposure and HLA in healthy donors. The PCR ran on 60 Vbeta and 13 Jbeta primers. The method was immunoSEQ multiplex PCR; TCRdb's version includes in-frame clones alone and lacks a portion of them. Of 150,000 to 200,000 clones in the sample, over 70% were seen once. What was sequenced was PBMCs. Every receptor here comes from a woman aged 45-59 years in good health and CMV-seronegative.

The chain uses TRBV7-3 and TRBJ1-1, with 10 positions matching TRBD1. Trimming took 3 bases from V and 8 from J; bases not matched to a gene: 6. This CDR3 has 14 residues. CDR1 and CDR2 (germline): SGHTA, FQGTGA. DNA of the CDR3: TGTGCCAGCAGCTTTCGAGGACAGGGGGAGGAAGCTTTCTTT. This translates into CASSFRGQGEEAFF.

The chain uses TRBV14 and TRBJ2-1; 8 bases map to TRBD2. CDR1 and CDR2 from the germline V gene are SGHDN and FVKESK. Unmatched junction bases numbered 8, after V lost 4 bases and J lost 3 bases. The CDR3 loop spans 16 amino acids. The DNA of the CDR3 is TGTGCCAGCAGCCGTTACAGCGGGAGACTCTACAATGAGCAGTTCTTC. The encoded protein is CASSRYSGRLYNEQFF.

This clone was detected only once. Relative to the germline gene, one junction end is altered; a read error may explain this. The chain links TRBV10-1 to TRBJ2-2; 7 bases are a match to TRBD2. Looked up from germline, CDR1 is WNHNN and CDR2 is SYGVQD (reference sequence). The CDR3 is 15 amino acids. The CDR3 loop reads CAGSDLAGADGELFF. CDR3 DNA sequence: TGCGCCGGCAGTGATTTGGCGGGAGCGGACGGGGAGCTGTTTTTT.

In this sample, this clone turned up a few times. In DNA, the CDR3 is TGCAGCGTTGACGCCGGGGGGGCCTACGAGCAGTACTTC. This sequence encodes CSVDAGGAYEQYF. The rearrangement links TRBV29-1 to TRBJ2-7, with TRBD2 matching over 8 bases. V lost 3 bases to trimming and J lost 2 bases; unmatched junction nucleotides: 3. CDR1 SQVTM and CDR2 ANQGSEA come from the germline V gene. The CDR3 sequence is 13 residues long.

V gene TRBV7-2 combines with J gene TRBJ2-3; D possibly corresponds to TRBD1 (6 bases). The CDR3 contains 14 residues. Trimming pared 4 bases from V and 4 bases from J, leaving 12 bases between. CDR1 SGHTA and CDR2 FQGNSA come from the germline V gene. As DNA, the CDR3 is TGTGCCAGCAGCTGGCGCAGGGGTCCAGATACGCAGTATTTT. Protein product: CASSWRRGPDTQYF.

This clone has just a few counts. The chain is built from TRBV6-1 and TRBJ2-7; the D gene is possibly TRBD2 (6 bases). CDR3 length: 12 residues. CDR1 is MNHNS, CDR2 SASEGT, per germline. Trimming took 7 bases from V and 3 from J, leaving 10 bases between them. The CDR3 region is CASTGGIYEQYF. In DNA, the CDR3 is TGTGCCAGCACGGGCGGGATCTACGAGCAGTACTTC.

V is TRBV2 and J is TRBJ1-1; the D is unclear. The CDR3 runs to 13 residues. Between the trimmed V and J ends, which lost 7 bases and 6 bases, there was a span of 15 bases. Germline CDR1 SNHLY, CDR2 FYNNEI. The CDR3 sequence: CASTQEVVSEAFF. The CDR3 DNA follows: TGTGCCAGCACCCAAGAGGTTGTCTCTGAAGCTTTCTTT.

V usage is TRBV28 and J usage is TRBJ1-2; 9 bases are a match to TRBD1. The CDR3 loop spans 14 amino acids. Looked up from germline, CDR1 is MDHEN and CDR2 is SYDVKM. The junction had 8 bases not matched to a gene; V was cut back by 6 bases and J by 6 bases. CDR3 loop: CASSNPGTGHGYTF. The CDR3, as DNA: TGTGCCAGCAGCAACCCCGGGACAGGGCATGGCTACACCTTC.

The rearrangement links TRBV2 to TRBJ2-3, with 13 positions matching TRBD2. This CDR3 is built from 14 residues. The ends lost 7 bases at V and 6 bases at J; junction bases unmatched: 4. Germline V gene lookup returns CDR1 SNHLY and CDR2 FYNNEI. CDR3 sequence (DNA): TGTGCCAGCACCGGGACTAGCGGGGTGGATACGCAGTATTTT. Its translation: CASTGTSGVDTQYF.

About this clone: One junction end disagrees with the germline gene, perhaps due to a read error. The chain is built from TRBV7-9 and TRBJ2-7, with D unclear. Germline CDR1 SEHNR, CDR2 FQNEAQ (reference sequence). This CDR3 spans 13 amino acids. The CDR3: CSSSSPGSYEQYF. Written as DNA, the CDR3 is TGTTCCAGCAGTTCCCCAGGCTCCTACGAGCAGTACTTC.

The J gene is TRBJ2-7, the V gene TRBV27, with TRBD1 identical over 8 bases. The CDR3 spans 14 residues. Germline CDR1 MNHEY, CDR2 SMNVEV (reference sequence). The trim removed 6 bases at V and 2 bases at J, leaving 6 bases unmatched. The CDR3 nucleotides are TGTGCCAGCAGCGCCGGGACAGGACCCTACGAGCAGTACTTC. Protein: CASSAGTGPYEQYF.

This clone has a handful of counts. CDR3 amino acids: CASSLESHNNEQFF. The CDR3, as DNA: TGTGCCAGCAGCTTGGAGAGTCACAACAATGAGCAGTTCTTC. The chain links TRBV7-9 to TRBJ2-1; D gene unclear. CDR3 size: 14 residues. The V end lost 3 bases, the J end lost 5 bases, and 11 bases lay between the germline ends. Looked up from germline, CDR1 is SEHNR and CDR2 is FQNEAQ (reference sequence).

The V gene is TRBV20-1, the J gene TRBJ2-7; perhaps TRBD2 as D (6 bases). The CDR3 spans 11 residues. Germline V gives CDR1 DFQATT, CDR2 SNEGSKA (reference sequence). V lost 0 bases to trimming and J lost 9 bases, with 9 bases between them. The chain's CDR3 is CSARDVGGQYF. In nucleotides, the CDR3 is TGCAGTGCTAGAGATGTGGGGGGGCAGTACTTC.

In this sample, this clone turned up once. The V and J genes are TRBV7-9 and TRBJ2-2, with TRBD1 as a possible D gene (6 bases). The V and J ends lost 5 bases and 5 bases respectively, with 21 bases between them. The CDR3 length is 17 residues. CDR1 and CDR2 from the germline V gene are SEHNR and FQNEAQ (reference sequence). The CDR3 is CASSPEGRGDGTGELFF. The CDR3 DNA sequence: TGTGCCAGCAGCCCAGAGGGCAGGGGAGACGGAACCGGGGAGCTGTTTTTT.

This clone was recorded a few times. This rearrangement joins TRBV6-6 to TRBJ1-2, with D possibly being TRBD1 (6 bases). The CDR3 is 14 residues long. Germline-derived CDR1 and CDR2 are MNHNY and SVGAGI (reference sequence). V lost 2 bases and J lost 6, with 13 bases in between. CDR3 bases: TGTGCCAGCAGTTACACGGGGGGGCGGGATGGCTACACCTTC. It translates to CASSYTGGRDGYTF.

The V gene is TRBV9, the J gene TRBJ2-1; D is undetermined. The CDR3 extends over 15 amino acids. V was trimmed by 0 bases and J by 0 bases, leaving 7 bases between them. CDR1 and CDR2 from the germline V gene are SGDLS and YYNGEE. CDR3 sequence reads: CASSVGGTSYNEQFF. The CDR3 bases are TGTGCCAGCAGCGTAGGAGGAACCTCCTACAATGAGCAGTTCTTC.

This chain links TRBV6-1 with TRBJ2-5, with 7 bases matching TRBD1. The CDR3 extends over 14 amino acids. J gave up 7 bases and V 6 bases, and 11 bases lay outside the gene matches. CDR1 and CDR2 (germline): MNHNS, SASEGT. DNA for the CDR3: TGTGCCAGCAGCCAACAAGGACAGGCCGTGACCCAGTACTTC. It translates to CASSQQGQAVTQYF.

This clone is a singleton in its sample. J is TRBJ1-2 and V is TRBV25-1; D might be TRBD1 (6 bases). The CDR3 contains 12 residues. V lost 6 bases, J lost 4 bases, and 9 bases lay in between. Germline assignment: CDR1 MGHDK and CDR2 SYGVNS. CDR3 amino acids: CASSTGTYGYTF. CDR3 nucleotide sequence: TGTGCCAGCAGCACAGGGACCTATGGCTACACCTTC.

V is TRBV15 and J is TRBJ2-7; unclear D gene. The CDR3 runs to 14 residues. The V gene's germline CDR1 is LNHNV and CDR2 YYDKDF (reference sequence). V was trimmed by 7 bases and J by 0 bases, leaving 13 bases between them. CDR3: CATNVNSNSYEQYF. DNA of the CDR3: TGTGCCACCAACGTGAATAGCAACTCCTACGAGCAGTACTTC.

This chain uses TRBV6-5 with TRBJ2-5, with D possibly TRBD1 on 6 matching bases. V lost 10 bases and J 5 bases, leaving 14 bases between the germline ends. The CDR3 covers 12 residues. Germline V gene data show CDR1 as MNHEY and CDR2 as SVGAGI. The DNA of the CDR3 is TGTGCCACCAAGGGGGATTTCGAGACCCAGTACTTC. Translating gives CATKGDFETQYF.

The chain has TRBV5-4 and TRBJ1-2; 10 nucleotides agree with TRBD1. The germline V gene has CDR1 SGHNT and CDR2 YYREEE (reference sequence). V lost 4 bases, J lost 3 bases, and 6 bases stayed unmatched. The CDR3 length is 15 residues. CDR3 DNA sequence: TGTGCCAGCAGCCTCCGGGACAGGGGAGACTATGGCTACACCTTC. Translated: CASSLRDRGDYGYTF.

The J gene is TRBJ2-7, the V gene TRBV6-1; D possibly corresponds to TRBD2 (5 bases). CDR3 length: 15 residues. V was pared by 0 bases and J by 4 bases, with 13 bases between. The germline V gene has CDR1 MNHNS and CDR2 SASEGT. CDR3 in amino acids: CASSEAGAQRYEQYF. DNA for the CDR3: TGTGCCAGCAGTGAAGCGGGAGCTCAGCGGTACGAGCAGTACTTC.

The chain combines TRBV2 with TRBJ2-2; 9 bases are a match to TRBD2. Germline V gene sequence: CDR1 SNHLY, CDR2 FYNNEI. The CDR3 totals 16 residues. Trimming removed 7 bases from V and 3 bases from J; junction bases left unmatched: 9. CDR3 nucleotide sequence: TGTGCCAGCAAGGCTAGCGGGGTTTCGGACACCGGGGAGCTGTTTTTT. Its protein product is CASKASGVSDTGELFF.

This chain's CDR3 is CASSLVKTSGSYGGTGELFF. The CDR3 DNA is TGCGCCAGCAGCTTGGTGAAGACTAGCGGTAGCTACGGCGGCACCGGGGAGCTGTTTTTT. V and J are TRBV5-1 and TRBJ2-2; TRBD2 agrees at 9 bases. Germline V gives CDR1 SGHRS, CDR2 YFSETQ. CDR3 length: 20 residues. Losses at the gene ends were 0 bases for V and 4 bases for J; bases not matched to a gene: 16.

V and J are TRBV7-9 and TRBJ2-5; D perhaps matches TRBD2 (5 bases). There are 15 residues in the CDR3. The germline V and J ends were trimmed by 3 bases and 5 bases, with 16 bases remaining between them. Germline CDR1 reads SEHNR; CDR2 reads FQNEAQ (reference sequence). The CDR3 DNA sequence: TGTGCCAGCAGCTTCCGGACGCCCTCGGGGGAGACCCAGTACTTC. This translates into CASSFRTPSGETQYF.

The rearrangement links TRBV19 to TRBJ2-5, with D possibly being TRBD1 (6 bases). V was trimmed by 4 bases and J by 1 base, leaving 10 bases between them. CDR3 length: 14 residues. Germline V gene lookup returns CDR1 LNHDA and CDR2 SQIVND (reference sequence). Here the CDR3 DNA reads TGTGCCAGTAGTAGACGACAGGTCCAAGAGACCCAGTACTTC. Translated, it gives CASSRRQVQETQYF.

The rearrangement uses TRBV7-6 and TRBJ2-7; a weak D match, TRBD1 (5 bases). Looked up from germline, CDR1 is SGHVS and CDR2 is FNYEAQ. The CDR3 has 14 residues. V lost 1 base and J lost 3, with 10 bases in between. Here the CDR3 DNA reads TGTGCCAGCAGCTTAGACTTCGACAGCTACGAGCAGTACTTC. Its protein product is CASSLDFDSYEQYF.

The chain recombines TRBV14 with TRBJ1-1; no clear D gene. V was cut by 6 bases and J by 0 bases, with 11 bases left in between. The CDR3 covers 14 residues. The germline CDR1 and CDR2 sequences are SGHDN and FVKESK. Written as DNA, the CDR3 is TGTGCCAGCAGTCTACAGAGAATGAACACTGAAGCTTTCTTT. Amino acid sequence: CASSLQRMNTEAFF.